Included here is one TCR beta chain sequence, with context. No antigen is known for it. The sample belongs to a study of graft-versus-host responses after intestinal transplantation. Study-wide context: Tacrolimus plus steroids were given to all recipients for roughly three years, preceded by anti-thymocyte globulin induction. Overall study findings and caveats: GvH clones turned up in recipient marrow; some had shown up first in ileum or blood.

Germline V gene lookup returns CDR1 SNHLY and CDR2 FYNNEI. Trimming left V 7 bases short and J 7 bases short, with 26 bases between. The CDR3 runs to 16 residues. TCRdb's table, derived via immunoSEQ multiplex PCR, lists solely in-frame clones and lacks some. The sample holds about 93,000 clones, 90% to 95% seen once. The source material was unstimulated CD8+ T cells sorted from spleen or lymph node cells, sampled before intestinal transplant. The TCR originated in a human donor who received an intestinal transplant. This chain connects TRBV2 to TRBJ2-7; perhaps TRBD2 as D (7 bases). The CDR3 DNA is TGTGCCAGCACGGGGGGCACAGGTGGGTTAATAGGGGAGCAGTACTTC. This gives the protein CASTGGTGGLIGEQYF.